The 21 T cell receptor beta chains presented below share a single source sample, sequenced in a study of cytomegalovirus exposure and HLA in healthy donors. Use of 60 Vbeta and 13 Jbeta primers characterized the PCR. Clones were read by immunoSEQ multiplex PCR, and TCRdb kept only the in-frame ones, dropping some. Of about 150,000 clones in the sample, approximately 80% are singletons; the top ten hold roughly 3%. The sample was PBMCs. These receptors came from a woman aged 45-65 years in good health and CMV-seropositive.

V and J are TRBV28 and TRBJ2-7; possible D gene TRBD1, 6 bases. Germline CDR1 and CDR2: MDHEN and SYDVKM. V gave up 2 bases and J gave up 11 bases, with 16 bases separating them. This CDR3 has 13 amino acids. In DNA, the CDR3 is TGTGCCAGCAGTTTACCCCCCGGACAGCAGAAGTACTTC. It is translated as CASSLPPGQQKYF.

This clone appeared once. The V and J genes are TRBV27 and TRBJ1-6; 8 bases align to TRBD1. CDR1 is MNHEY and CDR2 is SMNVEV in the germline V gene (reference sequence). The J segment lost 10 bases and the V segment lost 6 bases, leaving 5 bases of the junction unmatched. There are 13 residues in the CDR3. The CDR3 loop reads CASRDRVGSPLHF. In DNA form, the CDR3 reads TGTGCCAGCAGGGACAGGGTCGGATCACCCCTCCACTTT.

J is TRBJ1-2 and V is TRBV29-1, with a possible D match to TRBD1 (5 bases). This CDR3 has 11 amino acids. Germline V lookup: CDR1 SQVTM, CDR2 ANQGSEA. The CDR3 sequence: CGKKDSYGYTF. For the CDR3, the DNA is TGCGGCAAAAAAGACAGTTATGGCTACACCTTC.

The chain is built from TRBV7-2 and TRBJ2-7; 11 bases fit TRBD2. The CDR3 has 15 amino acids. CDR1 SGHTA and CDR2 FQGNSA come from the germline V gene. Trimming cost V 3 bases and J 5 bases; bases outside gene matches: 6. CDR3 sequence reads: CASSLAGTSGNEQYF. CDR3 nucleotides: TGTGCCAGCAGCTTGGCCGGGACTAGCGGAAACGAGCAGTACTTC.

As for this clone: Other DNA sequences of this sample code for an identical CDR3. The V gene is TRBV5-4, the J gene TRBJ2-2; 8 nucleotides line up with TRBD1. There are 15 residues in the CDR3. The ends lost 3 bases at V and 2 bases at J; junction bases unmatched: 3. Germline lookup yields CDR1 SGHNT and CDR2 YYREEE (reference sequence). CDR3 nucleotide sequence: TGTGCCAGCAGCTCCGGGACAGGAAACACCGGGGAGCTGTTTTTT. Translation: CASSSGTGNTGELFF. The full variable domain, rest sourced from reference TRBV5-4 and TRBJ2-2, is ETGVTQSPTHLIKTRGQQVTLRCSSQSGHNTVSWYQQALGQGPQFIFQYYREEENGRGNFPPRFSGLQFPNYSSELNVNALELDDSALYLCASSSGTGNTGELFFGEGSRLTVL.

The chain couples TRBV27 to TRBJ2-7; 10 bases agree with TRBD2. There are 18 residues in the CDR3. The trim removed 3 bases at V and 1 base at J, leaving 12 bases unmatched. Germline CDR1 is MNHEY and CDR2 is SMNVEV (reference sequence). The CDR3 bases are TGTGCCAGCAGTTTCGGGGGACGCGGACTAGCGGTTTCCTACGAGCAGTACTTC. Its translation is CASSFGGRGLAVSYEQYF.

This clone was counted between two and nine times. The chain uses TRBV5-4 and TRBJ2-7, with 11 bases that match TRBD2. Germline CDR1 reads SGHNT; CDR2 reads YYREEE (reference sequence). V shed 3 bases, J shed 5 bases, and the junction held 7 bases outside the gene matches. The CDR3 is 15 amino acids. In nucleotides, the CDR3 is TGTGCCAGCAGCTCGGTAGCGGGAGGGGGGAACGAGCAGTACTTC. As protein: CASSSVAGGGNEQYF.

The chain has TRBV7-9 and TRBJ1-1, with 9 bases that match TRBD1. In germline, CDR1 is SEHNR, CDR2 FQNEAQ (reference sequence). Unmatched junction bases numbered 7, after V lost 5 bases and J lost 6 bases. CDR3 length equals 14 residues. This CDR3 is CASSRGQGAAEAFF. For the CDR3, the DNA is TGTGCCAGCAGCAGGGGACAGGGAGCGGCTGAAGCTTTCTTT.

Of note for this clone: A read error may produce the germline difference seen at one junction end. The V and J genes are TRBV7-7 and TRBJ2-1, with TRBD1 matching over 7 bases. This CDR3 region has 15 residues. The germline gives CDR1 SSHAT, CDR2 FNYEAQ (reference sequence). The DNA of the CDR3 is TGTGCTAGCAGCTTAGGGCAGGGGGCCTACAATGAGCAGTTCTTC. Encoded protein: CASSLGQGAYNEQFF.

This sequence joins TRBV4-2 and TRBJ1-5, with 12 bases aligning to TRBD1. The V and J ends lost 4 bases and 6 bases, in that order; junction bases with no gene match: 10. This CDR3 is 17 amino acids long. Germline V CDR1 and CDR2: LGHNA, YNFKEQ. CDR3 sequence: CASSRSGGQGASQPQHF. The CDR3 nucleotides read TGTGCCAGCAGCCGTTCCGGGGGACAGGGGGCTAGTCAGCCCCAGCATTTT.

The gene calls are TRBV19 and TRBJ2-3, with 11 positions matching TRBD2. This CDR3 is 16 amino acids long. Trimming cost V 3 bases and J 7 bases; bases outside gene matches: 9. Germline CDR1 and CDR2: LNHDA and SQIVND (reference sequence). The CDR3 loop is CASSMGLAAIPNTQYF. The CDR3 DNA is TGTGCCAGTAGTATGGGACTAGCGGCAATCCCCAATACGCAGTATTTT. Together with reference TRBV19 and TRBJ2-3, the CDR3 gives the full variable domain: DGGITQSPKYLFRKEGQNVTLSCEQNLNHDAMYWYRQDPGQGLRLIYYSQIVNDFQKGDIAEGYSVSREKKESFPLTVTSAQKNPTAFYLCASSMGLAAIPNTQYFGPGTRLTVL.

The chain recombines TRBV4-1 with TRBJ1-5; D gene ambiguous. Trimming shortened V by 1 base and J by 4 bases, and 20 bases separated the two germline ends. The germline V gene encodes CDR1 MGHRA and CDR2 YSYEKL. The CDR3 has 18 residues. The CDR3 sequence is CASSQGGSIRTGNQPQHF. The CDR3 region has the DNA TGCGCCAGCAGCCAAGGGGGTAGTATCAGGACTGGGAATCAGCCCCAGCATTTT.

The chain employs TRBV9 and TRBJ2-5, with D unclear. Germline loops: CDR1 SGDLS, CDR2 YYNGEE. V was trimmed by 1 base and J by 1 base, leaving 8 bases between them. This CDR3 region has 14 residues. In DNA, the CDR3 is TGTGCCAGCAGCGTACATGAGCGCCAAGAGACCCAGTACTTC. Its protein product is CASSVHERQETQYF.

V is TRBV2 and J is TRBJ1-1; TRBD1 agrees at 8 bases. V was clipped by 6 bases and J by 6 bases; unmatched bases: 12. CDR1 is SNHLY, CDR2 FYNNEI, per germline. CDR3 length: 15 amino acids. The CDR3, as DNA: TGTGCCAGCAGACCACTGGACAGGGTTGGGTCTGAAGCTTTCTTT. It encodes CASRPLDRVGSEAFF.

This clone was detected once. The V gene is TRBV27, the J gene TRBJ2-7; TRBD1 aligns across 7 bases. In germline, CDR1 is MNHEY, CDR2 SMNVEV (reference sequence). V lost 5 bases and J lost 0; bases outside the gene matches: 10. The CDR3 spans 16 residues. The CDR3 spells CASSPFGDSRSYEQYF. CDR3 sequence (DNA): TGTGCCAGCAGTCCCTTCGGGGACAGCCGCTCCTACGAGCAGTACTTC.

The chain recombines TRBV2 with TRBJ2-4, with 9 bases matching TRBD2. This CDR3 is 14 amino acids long. With 9 bases clipped from V and 0 bases from J, the junction kept 3 bases outside the gene matches. The germline V gene encodes CDR1 SNHLY and CDR2 FYNNEI. For the CDR3, the DNA is TGTGCCAGTACTAGCGGGCCAGCCAAAAACATTCAGTACTTC. Its protein product is CASTSGPAKNIQYF.

This sequence joins TRBV7-9 and TRBJ1-5; a weak D match, TRBD1 (5 bases). Per the germline V gene, CDR1 is SEHNR and CDR2 is FQNEAQ (reference sequence). This CDR3 is built from 13 residues. The ends were cut back, 2 bases at V and 4 bases at J, with 6 bases in the middle. The chain's CDR3 is CASSLRQNQPQHF. The CDR3 DNA sequence: TGTGCCAGCAGCTTACGACAGAATCAGCCCCAGCATTTT. Variable domain in full (rest from reference TRBV7-9 and TRBJ1-5): DTGVSQNPRHKITKRGQNVTFRCDPISEHNRLYWYRQTLGQGPEFLTYFQNEAQLEKSRLLSDRFSAERPKGSFSTLEIQRTEQGDSAMYLCASSLRQNQPQHFGDGTRLSIL.

This rearrangement joins TRBV28 to TRBJ2-1; 7 nucleotides match TRBD1. This CDR3 has 15 residues. Germline-derived CDR1 and CDR2 are MDHEN and SYDVKM. Losses at the gene ends were 5 bases for V and 4 bases for J; bases not matched to a gene: 8. The CDR3 here is CASSRTGEGYNEQFF. Here the CDR3 DNA reads TGTGCCAGCAGTCGAACAGGGGAAGGATACAATGAGCAGTTCTTC. Filled out from reference TRBV28 and TRBJ2-1, the complete variable domain reads DVKVTQSSRYLVKRTGEKVFLECVQDMDHENMFWYRQDPGLGLRLIYFSYDVKMKEKGDIPEGYSVSREKKERFSLILESASTNQTSMYLCASSRTGEGYNEQFFGPGTRLTVL.

The chain has TRBV25-1 and TRBJ1-3; no clear D. In germline, CDR1 is MGHDK, CDR2 SYGVNS. The V gene lost 6 bases and the J gene lost 1 base, with 7 bases spanning the gap. This CDR3 comprises 13 residues. The CDR3 DNA reads as TGTGCCAGCAGCCTAGGTTCTGGAAACACCATATATTTT. It codes for CASSLGSGNTIYF.

V usage is TRBV7-2 and J usage is TRBJ2-6, with D perhaps matching TRBD2 (6 bases). V lost 4 bases and J 0 bases, leaving 19 bases between the germline ends. CDR1 and CDR2 from the germline V gene are SGHTA and FQGNSA. This CDR3 is 19 amino acids long. CDR3 DNA sequence: TGTGCCAGCAGCTCCCCCTCAGGAGGGGCCAACTCTGGGGCCAACGTCCTGACTTTC. As protein: CASSSPSGGANSGANVLTF.

The rearrangement links TRBV28 to TRBJ1-4, with TRBD1 as a possible D gene (5 bases). The CDR3 is 12 residues long. CDR1 is MDHEN, CDR2 SYDVKM, per germline. V was clipped by 8 bases and J by 4 bases, with 8 bases between them. The CDR3 here is CASGGVNEKLFF. In DNA, the CDR3 is TGTGCCAGCGGGGGGGTTAATGAAAAACTGTTTTTT.